The 26 T cell receptor beta chains below were found in one sample sequenced in a study of blood T cell repertoires in COVID-19. Profiled with immunoSEQ multiplex PCR; TCRdb holds only in-frame clones, not every one. The sample includes tens of thousands of clones, roughly 87% of them seen just once. The sequenced sample was peripheral blood. The receptor source for this set is a woman of 80 years or more with acute or convalescent COVID-19.

V is TRBV19 and J is TRBJ1-2; the match to TRBD1 covers 9 bases. The V and J ends lost 6 bases and 2 bases, in that order; junction bases with no gene match: 7. The CDR3 covers 15 residues. CDR1 is LNHDA, CDR2 SQIVND, per germline (reference sequence). In DNA, the CDR3 is TGTGCCAGTAGATGGGGTGGACAGGGGAACTATGGCTACACCTTC. Protein sequence: CASRWGGQGNYGYTF.

The V and J genes are TRBV18 and TRBJ1-2, with 8 nucleotides matching TRBD1. The CDR3 runs to 16 residues. V was pared by 3 bases and J by 6 bases, with 12 bases of the junction left unmatched. The germline CDR1 and CDR2 sequences are KGHSH and LQKENI. CDR3 residues: CASSPTTTAGGDGYTF. CDR3 nucleotides: TGTGCCAGCTCACCGACAACTACAGCAGGGGGCGATGGCTACACCTTC.

This chain connects TRBV3-1 (or the pseudogene TRBV3-2) to TRBJ1-5; a possible D gene is TRBD1 (5 bases). CDR1 and CDR2 (germline): LGHDT, YNNKEL (reference sequence). The CDR3 totals 14 residues. The V gene lost 3 bases and the J gene lost 1 base, with 7 bases spanning the gap. The CDR3 sequence: CASSHRQSNQPQHF. CDR3 nucleotides: TGTGCCAGCAGCCATCGACAGAGCAATCAGCCCCAGCATTTT.

For the CDR3, the DNA is TGCGCCAGCAGCTTTACCTCAGATGCTGCAGATACGCAGTATTTT. Its protein is CASSFTSDAADTQYF. This chain joins TRBV5-1 and TRBJ2-3; no firm D call. The CDR3 contains 15 residues. CDR1 and CDR2 from the germline V gene are SGHRS and YFSETQ. V lost 2 bases, J lost 4 bases, and 14 bases lay in between.

V usage is TRBV4-2 and J usage is TRBJ1-4; tentatively, D is TRBD1 (5 bases). The CDR3 runs to 15 residues. Trimming removed 5 bases at V and 5 bases at J, with 15 bases between. Germline-derived CDR1 and CDR2 are LGHNA and YNFKEQ. CDR3 in amino acids: CASSWTSAANEKLFF. The CDR3 nucleotides are TGTGCCAGCAGCTGGACATCCGCCGCGAATGAAAAACTGTTTTTT.

In regard to this clone: A read error is possible here, since a much larger clone lies one base away. This sample also contains other DNA sequences that code for the same CDR3. V usage is TRBV5-1 and J usage is TRBJ1-2; 12 bases align to TRBD1. The ends lost 4 bases at V and 6 bases at J; junction bases unmatched: 10. In germline, CDR1 is SGHRS, CDR2 YFSETQ. The CDR3 consists of 16 residues. The CDR3 protein is CASSPTGTGGAHGYTF. The CDR3 DNA reads TGCGCCAGCAGCCCTACCGGGACAGGGGGCGCCCATGGCTACACCTTC.

The chain joins TRBV21-1 to TRBJ2-7; TRBD1, the table's D call, was not compared with the DNA. TRBV21-1 is a recognized pseudogene. The CDR3 sequence is 17 residues long. CDR3 sequence: CAIFHFPGPQGPNEQYF. CDR3 sequence (DNA): TGTGCCATCTTTCATTTCCCAGGCCCACAGGGGCCTAACGAGCAGTACTTC.

This chain connects TRBV6-6 to TRBJ2-5; 10 bases align to TRBD1. The CDR3 runs to 15 residues. Germline trimming cut 6 bases from V and 5 bases from J; bases unmatched to any gene: 9. Germline CDR1 MNHNY, CDR2 SVGAGI (reference sequence). The CDR3 sequence: CASSRTRTGGETQYF. In DNA, the CDR3 is TGTGCCAGCAGCAGGACTCGGACAGGGGGGGAGACCCAGTACTTC.

The sample holds a few counts of this clone. V gene TRBV11-2 combines with J gene TRBJ2-5, with TRBD1 matching over 7 bases. With V trimmed by 4 bases and J by 4 bases, 6 bases remained unmatched. Germline CDR1 SGHAT, CDR2 FQNNGV. This CDR3 is built from 14 residues. DNA for the CDR3: TGTGCCAGCAGCTCGCCAGGGGGTAGAGAGACCCAGTACTTC. As protein: CASSSPGGRETQYF.

This chain connects TRBV10-2 to TRBJ2-1, with D perhaps TRBD2 (5 bases). V lost 4 bases, J lost 9 bases, and 10 bases lay in between. This CDR3 has 12 amino acids. CDR1 is WSHSY and CDR2 is SAAADI in the germline V gene. Here the CDR3 DNA reads TGCGCCAGCAGTGTAGGGAGCGGTGAGCAGTTCTTC. Residues: CASSVGSGEQFF.

The gene calls are TRBV9 and TRBJ1-2; 7 bases are shared with TRBD1. This CDR3 comprises 14 residues. After removal of 0 bases from V and 6 bases from J, the junction contained 5 bases not matched to a gene. CDR1 is SGDLS, CDR2 YYNGEE, per germline. CDR3 sequence reads: CASSVGRGRNGYTF. CDR3 bases: TGTGCCAGCAGCGTAGGGAGGGGGCGCAATGGCTACACCTTC.

The chain employs TRBV5-4 and TRBJ2-1; TRBD2 aligns across 7 bases. Germline trimming cut 1 base from V and 0 bases from J; bases unmatched to any gene: 1. The CDR3 has 15 amino acids. Germline V CDR1 and CDR2: SGHNT, YYREEE (reference sequence). CDR3 DNA sequence: TGTGCCAGCAGCTTGTGGGGGGGCTCCTACAATGAGCAGTTCTTC. This codes for CASSLWGGSYNEQFF.

This clone turned up a few times. This CDR3 is CATADSIYGYTF. Written as DNA, the CDR3 is TGTGCCACTGCCGACAGTATCTATGGCTACACCTTC. This chain uses TRBV19 with TRBJ1-2; the D gene is possibly TRBD1 (5 bases). From germline, CDR1 is LNHDA and CDR2 SQIVND (reference sequence). Trimming left V 10 bases short and J 4 bases short, with 13 bases between. This CDR3 has 12 residues.

This clone was recorded once. V is TRBV18 and J is TRBJ1-4; maybe TRBD1 (6 bases). The CDR3 spans 16 residues. Trimming cost V 3 bases and J 12 bases, with 23 bases left between them. Germline V gives CDR1 KGHSH, CDR2 LQKENI. CDR3 nucleotide sequence: TGTGCCAGCTCACCCGGACCGGGACACCATAATGAGGAACTGTTTTTT. The encoded protein is CASSPGPGHHNEELFF.

The genes are TRBV29-1 and TRBJ1-4, with TRBD1 identical over 8 bases. The germline gives CDR1 SQVTM, CDR2 ANQGSEA. J gave up 8 bases and V 4 bases, and 6 bases lay outside the gene matches. The CDR3 runs to 13 residues. CDR3 region: CSVAQGEGEKLFF. The CDR3 DNA sequence: TGCAGCGTTGCACAGGGGGAGGGGGAAAAACTGTTTTTT.

This chain uses TRBV29-1 with TRBJ1-1; 10 nucleotides match TRBD1. Germline values: CDR1 SQVTM, CDR2 ANQGSEA. J gave up 1 base and V 6 bases, and 14 bases lay outside the gene matches. The CDR3 loop spans 17 amino acids. CDR3 protein: CSVHKTGGAAPNTEAFF. In DNA form, the CDR3 reads TGCAGCGTCCACAAGACAGGGGGCGCGGCCCCGAACACTGAAGCTTTCTTT.

The chain links TRBV27 to TRBJ2-1, with 8 nucleotides matching TRBD1. This CDR3 region has 15 residues. Germline CDR1 MNHEY, CDR2 SMNVEV (reference sequence). J lost 7 bases, V lost 5 bases, and 10 bases had no gene match. The DNA for the CDR3 is TGTGCCAGCAGTCCGGACAGGGTTTCGATAAATGAGCAGTTCTTC. It specifies CASSPDRVSINEQFF.

The chain combines TRBV18 with TRBJ2-1, with TRBD2 as a possible D gene (5 bases). Trimming pared 4 bases from V and 3 bases from J, leaving 13 bases between. The CDR3 is 15 amino acids. The germline gives CDR1 KGHSH, CDR2 LQKENI. CDR3 protein: CASSLLLRDYNEQFF. The CDR3 DNA reads TGTGCCAGCTCACTCTTACTACGGGACTACAATGAGCAGTTCTTC.

The CDR3 DNA is TGTGCCAGCAGCCAAGAAGGACTAGCGGGAATCAATGAGCAGTTCTTC. Encoded protein: CASSQEGLAGINEQFF. The chain links TRBV4-2 to TRBJ2-1; 12 nucleotides match TRBD2. The germline V gene encodes CDR1 LGHNA and CDR2 YNFKEQ. V dropped 0 bases and J dropped 6; count of bases not matched to a gene: 3. This CDR3 comprises 16 residues.

The chain has TRBV6-4 and TRBJ2-1, with 7 bases identical to TRBD2. V trimming: 2 bases; J trimming: 4 bases; junction bases outside the gene matches: 5. From germline, CDR1 is MRHNA and CDR2 SNTAGT. The CDR3 covers 15 residues. The CDR3 loop is CASSDRSGTYNEQFF. The CDR3 DNA reads TGTGCCAGCAGTGACAGAAGCGGGACTTACAATGAGCAGTTCTTC.

The chain carries TRBV19 and TRBJ1-5; D might be TRBD1 (5 bases). The V gene lost 7 bases and the J gene lost 4 bases, with 20 bases spanning the gap. CDR3 length: 16 amino acids. CDR1 and CDR2 (germline): LNHDA, SQIVND (reference sequence). The CDR3 nucleotides read TGTGCCAGTACTAACTATGAGGGAGGGGATAATCAGCCCCAGCATTTT. Protein sequence: CASTNYEGGDNQPQHF.

The V call is TRBV11-2, the J call TRBJ2-7; 14 bases fit TRBD2. V lost 5 bases and J lost 7; bases outside the gene matches: 10. The germline gives CDR1 SGHAT, CDR2 FQNNGV. CDR3 length: 16 residues. The CDR3 is CASSLRGTSGSREQYF. In DNA form, the CDR3 reads TGTGCCAGCAGCCTTCGGGGGACTAGCGGGAGTAGGGAGCAGTACTTC.

The J gene is TRBJ1-4, the V gene TRBV27; tentative D call: TRBD1 (5 bases). Trimming pared 5 bases from V and 4 bases from J, leaving 14 bases between. This CDR3 is 15 amino acids long. Germline V lookup: CDR1 MNHEY, CDR2 SMNVEV (reference sequence). The CDR3 here is CASSPSRVLNEKLFF. The DNA of the CDR3 is TGTGCCAGCAGTCCGAGCAGGGTCCTTAATGAAAAACTGTTTTTT.

V gene TRBV6-6 combines with J gene TRBJ2-3, with TRBD2 as a possible D gene (5 bases). The length of the CDR3 is 16 residues. Germline assignment: CDR1 MNHNY and CDR2 SVGAGI (reference sequence). V gave up 2 bases and J gave up 0 bases, with 12 bases separating them. This CDR3 reads CASSYPKEVSTDTQYF. In DNA, the CDR3 is TGTGCCAGCAGTTACCCCAAGGAGGTTAGCACAGATACGCAGTATTTT.

The chain carries TRBV7-6 and TRBJ2-5, with a weak D call TRBD1 (6 bases). Germline loops: CDR1 SGHVS, CDR2 FNYEAQ. The CDR3 runs 15 residues. Trimming took 3 bases from V and 2 from J, leaving 13 bases between them. CDR3 residues: CASSLGADLQETQYF. The CDR3 bases are TGTGCCAGCAGCTTGGGGGCCGACCTTCAAGAGACCCAGTACTTC.

The chain uses TRBV5-1 and TRBJ1-5; the D gene is possibly TRBD1 (6 bases). Germline assignment: CDR1 SGHRS and CDR2 YFSETQ. CDR3 size: 14 residues. Between the trimmed V and J ends, which lost 0 bases and 3 bases, there was a span of 7 bases. Here the CDR3 DNA reads TGCGCCAGCAGCTTGGGGGACAACAATCAGCCCCAGCATTTT. It translates to CASSLGDNNQPQHF.